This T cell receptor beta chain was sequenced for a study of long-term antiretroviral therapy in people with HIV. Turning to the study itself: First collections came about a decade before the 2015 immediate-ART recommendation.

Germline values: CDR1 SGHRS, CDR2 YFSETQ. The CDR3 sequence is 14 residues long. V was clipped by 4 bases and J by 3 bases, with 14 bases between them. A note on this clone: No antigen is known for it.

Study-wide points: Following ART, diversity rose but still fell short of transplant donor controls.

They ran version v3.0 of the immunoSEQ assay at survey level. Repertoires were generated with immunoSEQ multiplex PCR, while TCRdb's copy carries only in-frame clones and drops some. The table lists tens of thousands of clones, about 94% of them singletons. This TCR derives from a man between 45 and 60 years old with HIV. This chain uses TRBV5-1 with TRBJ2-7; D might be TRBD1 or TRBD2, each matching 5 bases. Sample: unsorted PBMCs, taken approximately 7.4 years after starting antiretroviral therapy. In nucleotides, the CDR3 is TGCGCCAGCAGCGCCGGGACGTCTATCTACGAGCAGTACTTC. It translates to CASSAGTSIYEQYF. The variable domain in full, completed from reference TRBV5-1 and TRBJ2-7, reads KAGVTQTPRYLIKTRGQQVTLSCSPISGHRSVSWYQQTPGQGLQFLFEYFSETQRNKGNFPGRFSGRQFSNSRSEMNVSTLELGDSALYLCASSAGTSIYEQYFGPGTRLTVT.